What follows are 29 T cell receptor beta chains derived from one specimen sequenced in a study of OX40 agonist ivuxolimab in advanced cancers. TCRdb's copy holds only in-frame clones and misses some; the assay was immunoSEQ multiplex PCR. The data hold roughly 64,000 clones, with roughly four fifths observed a single time. Sequencing used CD4+ or CD8+ T cells sorted from blood, obtained in a trial of the OX40 agonist ivuxolimab. These receptors were collected from an adult with an advanced solid tumor such as melanoma, head and neck, liver or kidney cancer.

The genes are TRBV7-8 and TRBJ2-7; weak D call: TRBD1 (6 bases). CDR1 is SGHVS, CDR2 FQNEAQ, per germline. There are 13 residues in the CDR3. V gave up 5 bases and J gave up 7 bases, with 15 bases separating them. CDR3 sequence reads: CASSTRTDGEQYF. CDR3 DNA sequence: TGTGCCAGCAGCACCAGGACAGACGGGGAGCAGTACTTC.

The chain employs TRBV5-1 and TRBJ2-7, with D possibly TRBD1 on 6 matching bases. V lost 1 base, J lost 2 bases, and 10 bases lay in between. The CDR3 length is 14 residues. The germline gives CDR1 SGHRS, CDR2 YFSETQ. The CDR3 bases are TGCGCCAGCAGCTTGACAGGGAACACCTACGAGCAGTACTTC. This sequence encodes CASSLTGNTYEQYF. The whole variable domain, remainder taken from reference TRBV5-1 and TRBJ2-7, is KAGVTQTPRYLIKTRGQQVTLSCSPISGHRSVSWYQQTPGQGLQFLFEYFSETQRNKGNFPGRFSGRQFSNSRSEMNVSTLELGDSALYLCASSLTGNTYEQYFGPGTRLTVT.

This clone was counted a single time. The chain recombines TRBV15 with TRBJ2-2; D gene uncertain. V lost 2 bases and J lost 5, with 15 bases in between. CDR3 length: 16 amino acids. Germline CDR1 and CDR2: LNHNV and YYDKDF (reference sequence). The CDR3 spells CATSRPRPARTGELFF. CDR3 bases: TGTGCCACCAGCAGACCTAGACCTGCCCGTACCGGGGAGCTGTTTTTT.

The gene calls are TRBV5-6 and TRBJ2-7; no clear D gene. The V end lost 3 bases, the J end lost 3 bases, and 4 bases lay between the germline ends. This CDR3 has 11 amino acids. Germline CDR1 and CDR2: SGHDT and YYEEEE. CDR3 region: CASSYFYEQYF. The CDR3 DNA sequence: TGTGCCAGCAGCTACTTCTACGAGCAGTACTTC.

This chain connects TRBV7-8 to TRBJ1-1; D is possibly TRBD1 (5 bases). This CDR3 contains 13 residues. CDR1 and CDR2 (germline): SGHVS, FQNEAQ. Trimming took off 5 bases at V and 3 bases at J, with 10 bases between the two ends. The CDR3: CASSTGQYTEAFF. The CDR3 coding sequence is TGTGCCAGCAGCACAGGACAATACACTGAAGCTTTCTTT.

This chain joins TRBV5-1 and TRBJ2-7; no firm D call. Germline assignment: CDR1 SGHRS and CDR2 YFSETQ. V gave up 7 bases and J gave up 3 bases, with 8 bases separating them. The CDR3 length is 11 residues. The chain's CDR3 is CASRDGYEQYF. DNA for the CDR3: TGCGCCAGCCGAGACGGCTACGAGCAGTACTTC.

V is TRBV7-9 and J is TRBJ2-5, with D uncertain. The end of the DNA fits TRBJ2-7 better, so the J call may be wrong. CDR3 length equals 15 residues. CDR1 and CDR2 (germline): SEHNR, FQNEAQ (reference sequence). The CDR3 loop reads CASSLESGPSYEQYF. CDR3 DNA sequence: TGTGCCAGCAGCTTAGAGTCGGGCCCTTCCTACGAGCAGTACTTC.

This sequence joins TRBV5-3 and TRBJ2-5, with D perhaps TRBD1 (5 bases). TRBV5-3 is designated an ORF whose function remains uncertain. This CDR3 has 12 amino acids. V was clipped by 5 bases and J by 5 bases, with 10 bases between them. The CDR3 sequence: CARRGVVETQYF. The CDR3 DNA sequence: TGTGCCAGAAGAGGGGTGGTGGAGACCCAGTACTTC.

The rearrangement joins TRBV27 to TRBJ2-7; 7 positions match TRBD1. CDR1 MNHEY and CDR2 SMNVEV come from the germline V gene (reference sequence). This CDR3 region has 14 residues. Unmatched junction bases numbered 5, after V lost 4 bases and J lost 2 bases. The CDR3 sequence: CASSSTGTAYEQYF. For the CDR3, the DNA is TGTGCCAGCAGTTCGACAGGGACGGCCTACGAGCAGTACTTC.

The gene calls are TRBV7-3 and TRBJ1-5; perhaps TRBD1 as D (6 bases). V was cut by 4 bases and J by 3 bases, with 7 bases left in between. The CDR3 spans 13 residues. Germline loops: CDR1 SGHTA, CDR2 FQGTGA. The CDR3 DNA sequence: TGTGCCAGCAGCTCGGGGGCCAATCAGCCCCAGCATTTT. It yields the protein CASSSGANQPQHF.

The rearrangement joins TRBV19 to TRBJ1-5; D possibly corresponds to TRBD1 (5 bases). Trimming took 6 bases from V and 3 from J, leaving 9 bases between them. The CDR3 extends over 13 amino acids. Germline CDR1 and CDR2: LNHDA and SQIVND (reference sequence). CDR3 nucleotides: TGTGCCAGTAGGGGGCAGGCCAATCAGCCCCAGCATTTT. This translates into CASRGQANQPQHF.

V gene TRBV6-6 combines with J gene TRBJ1-1, with TRBD1 matching over 10 bases. Per the germline V gene, CDR1 is MNHNY and CDR2 is SVGAGI (reference sequence). The ends lost 6 bases at V and 1 base at J; junction bases unmatched: 5. This CDR3 is 15 amino acids long. The CDR3 sequence is CASSPRDRGNTEAFF. The DNA for the CDR3 is TGTGCCAGCAGCCCACGGGACAGGGGGAACACTGAAGCTTTCTTT.

About this clone: At one end, the junction sequence differs from germline, possibly due to a read error. The chain uses TRBV5-1 and TRBJ1-1; 7 nucleotides match TRBD1. The CDR3 sequence is 13 residues long. CDR1 is SGHRS and CDR2 is YFSETQ in the germline V gene. The CDR3 here is CASSLGQSRVAFF. The CDR3 DNA reads as TGTGCCAGCAGCTTGGGACAGTCGCGGGTAGCTTTCTTT.

This clone occurred once. V usage is TRBV28 and J usage is TRBJ2-7; D call uncertain. The CDR3 sequence is 13 residues long. The ends were cut back, 1 base at V and 2 bases at J, with 6 bases in the middle. Germline values: CDR1 MDHEN, CDR2 SYDVKM. CDR3 bases: TGTGCCAGCAGTTTATACCTGACCTACGAGCAGTACTTC. It codes for CASSLYLTYEQYF.

The chain is built from TRBV5-1 and TRBJ2-3, with no clear D. Trimming took off 5 bases at V and 2 bases at J, with 6 bases between the two ends. This CDR3 has 12 residues. Per germline, CDR1 SGHRS and CDR2 YFSETQ. The CDR3 reads CASRETTDTQYF. CDR3 in DNA: TGCGCCAGCAGGGAAACCACAGATACGCAGTATTTT.

J is TRBJ2-3 and V is TRBV7-9; D unclear. Germline lookup yields CDR1 SEHNR and CDR2 FQNEAQ (reference sequence). Trimming took 5 bases from V and 4 from J, leaving 4 bases between them. The CDR3 is 11 residues long. CDR3 bases: TGTGCCAGCAGCGACGCAGATACGCAGTATTTT. This translates into CASSDADTQYF.

The CDR3 nucleotides read TGTGCCAGCAGCTTAGCGGGGGGGCTCTACACCTTC. It translates to CASSLAGGLYTF. This rearrangement joins TRBV7-2 to TRBJ1-2, with a tentative D call TRBD1 (6 bases). CDR1 is SGHTA, CDR2 FQGNSA, per germline. This CDR3 comprises 12 residues. Between the trimmed V and J ends, which lost 0 bases and 10 bases, there was a span of 9 bases.

In its sample, this clone was seen once. Other nucleotide sequences in the sample specify the same CDR3. The J gene is TRBJ1-1, the V gene TRBV2, with D tentatively TRBD1 (5 bases). CDR3 length equals 15 residues. Trimming took off 4 bases at V and 3 bases at J, with 15 bases between the two ends. The germline gives CDR1 SNHLY, CDR2 FYNNEI. This CDR3 is CASSADSPGDTEAFF. CDR3 in DNA: TGTGCCAGCAGTGCTGATTCGCCGGGGGACACTGAAGCTTTCTTT.

The J gene is TRBJ2-1, the V gene TRBV9; no definite D call. V was pared by 3 bases and J by 4 bases, with 14 bases between. Germline V gives CDR1 SGDLS, CDR2 YYNGEE. CDR3 length: 15 amino acids. CDR3 nucleotides: TGTGCCAGCAGCGGTCGACGGGCTCCTTACAATGAGCAGTTCTTC. This sequence encodes CASSGRRAPYNEQFF.

Note on this clone: The same CDR3 can be traced to other DNA sequences in this sample. CDR3 sequence: CASSIGQRGNEQFF. The CDR3 DNA reads TGTGCCAGTAGTATAGGGCAGAGGGGCAATGAGCAGTTCTTC. The V and J genes are TRBV19 and TRBJ2-1; tentatively, D is TRBD1 or TRBD2 (5 bases each). CDR3 length: 14 amino acids. Germline CDR1 reads LNHDA; CDR2 reads SQIVND (reference sequence). Trimming took off 1 base at V and 6 bases at J, with 10 bases between the two ends.

CDR3 DNA: TGCAGCGCCCTCGGGGCGGCGGGAGGGCGTGGAACCGGGGAGCTGTTTTTT. The encoded protein is CSALGAAGGRGTGELFF. The rearrangement links TRBV29-1 to TRBJ2-2; 9 bases are shared with TRBD2. The germline CDR1 and CDR2 sequences are SQVTM and ANQGSEA. The CDR3 totals 17 residues. The junction had 17 bases not matched to a gene; V was cut back by 7 bases and J by 5 bases.

There are a few counts of this clone. The chain links TRBV7-3 to TRBJ2-1; D call uncertain. Germline-derived CDR1 and CDR2 are SGHTA and FQGTGA. Trimming pared 5 bases from V and 4 bases from J, leaving 15 bases between. CDR3 size: 15 residues. CDR3 region: CASSLMGREYNEQFF. CDR3 in DNA: TGTGCCAGCAGCCTAATGGGTAGGGAATACAATGAGCAGTTCTTC.

The rearrangement links TRBV11-2 to TRBJ1-6, with TRBD1 as a possible D gene (5 bases). V lost 5 bases and J lost 11, with 16 bases in between. Germline CDR1 and CDR2: SGHAT and FQNNGV. CDR3 size: 14 residues. The CDR3: CASSRDRRITPLHF. CDR3 sequence (DNA): TGTGCCAGCAGCCGGGACCGTCGTATCACACCCCTCCACTTT.

This sequence joins TRBV5-1 and TRBJ1-1; TRBD1 might be the D (5 bases). V gave up 5 bases and J gave up 1 base, with 9 bases separating them. This CDR3 is built from 13 residues. Germline V gives CDR1 SGHRS, CDR2 YFSETQ. CDR3 loop: CASSWGENTEAFF. CDR3 DNA: TGCGCCAGCAGTTGGGGCGAGAACACTGAAGCTTTCTTT. Full variable domain (outside the CDR3, taken from reference TRBV5-1 and TRBJ1-1): KAGVTQTPRYLIKTRGQQVTLSCSPISGHRSVSWYQQTPGQGLQFLFEYFSETQRNKGNFPGRFSGRQFSNSRSEMNVSTLELGDSALYLCASSWGENTEAFFGQGTRLTVV.

The rearrangement joins TRBV11-3 to TRBJ2-3; the match to TRBD2 covers 8 bases. Germline lookup yields CDR1 SGHNT and CDR2 YENEEA. Trimming removed 5 bases from V and 0 bases from J; junction bases left unmatched: 4. This CDR3 region has 15 residues. CDR3 protein: CASSPRTSSTDTQYF. Written as DNA, the CDR3 is TGTGCCAGCAGCCCCCGGACTAGCAGCACAGATACGCAGTATTTT. Full variable domain (missing parts from reference TRBV11-3 and TRBJ2-3): EAGVVQSPRYKIIEKKQPVAFWCNPISGHNTLYWYLQNLGQGPELLIRYENEEAVDDSQLPKDRFSAERLKGVDSTLKIQPAELGDSAVYLCASSPRTSSTDTQYFGPGTRLTVL.

The CDR3 DNA reads TGCGCCAGCAGCTTGGGCGGGGTGGAGACCCAGTACTTC. This translates into CASSLGGVETQYF. J is TRBJ2-5 and V is TRBV5-1; possibly TRBD2 for D (6 bases). The CDR3 spans 13 residues. V lost 0 bases to trimming and J lost 5 bases, with 8 bases between them. Looked up from germline, CDR1 is SGHRS and CDR2 is YFSETQ.

The chain is built from TRBV11-2 and TRBJ1-2, with 11 bases matching TRBD1. J lost 8 bases, V lost 4 bases, and 3 bases had no gene match. Germline CDR1 and CDR2: SGHAT and FQNNGV. This CDR3 is 13 amino acids long. The CDR3 region is CASSWGQGGGYTF. The CDR3 DNA follows: TGTGCCAGCAGCTGGGGACAGGGGGGCGGCTACACCTTC.

The rearrangement links TRBV29-1 to TRBJ1-1; D possibly corresponds to TRBD1 (6 bases). Trimming left V 6 bases short and J 6 bases short, with 17 bases between. CDR1 SQVTM and CDR2 ANQGSEA come from the germline V gene. The CDR3 is 13 amino acids. CDR3 loop: CSVSRGQYPEAFF. CDR3 DNA: TGCAGCGTGTCCCGGGGGCAGTATCCTGAAGCTTTCTTT. Supplemented by reference TRBV29-1 and TRBJ1-1, the full variable domain reads SAVISQKPSRDICQRGTSLTIQCQVDSQVTMMFWYRQQPGQSLTLIATANQGSEATYESGFVIDKFPISRPNLTFSTLTVSNMSPEDSSIYLCSVSRGQYPEAFFGQGTRLTVV.

This chain connects TRBV6-6 to TRBJ1-3; TRBD1 might be the D (6 bases). The V gene's germline CDR1 is MNHNY and CDR2 SVGAGI (reference sequence). This CDR3 spans 15 amino acids. V was clipped by 4 bases and J by 1 base, with 11 bases between them. The CDR3 spells CASSFTGTSGNTIYF. The CDR3 DNA is TGTGCCAGCAGTTTTACAGGGACTTCTGGAAACACCATATATTTT.